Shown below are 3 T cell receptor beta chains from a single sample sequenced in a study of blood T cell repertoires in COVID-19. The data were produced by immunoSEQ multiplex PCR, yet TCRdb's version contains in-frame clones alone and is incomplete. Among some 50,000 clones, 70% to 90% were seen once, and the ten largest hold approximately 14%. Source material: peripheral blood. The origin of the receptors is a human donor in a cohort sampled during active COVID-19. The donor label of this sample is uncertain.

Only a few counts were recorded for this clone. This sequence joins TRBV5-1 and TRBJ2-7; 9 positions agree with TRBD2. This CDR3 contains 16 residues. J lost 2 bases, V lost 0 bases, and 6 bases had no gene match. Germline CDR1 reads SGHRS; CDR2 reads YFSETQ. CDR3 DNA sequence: TGCGCCAGCAGCTTGGGTGGTAGCGGGGGTACCTACGAGCAGTACTTC. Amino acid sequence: CASSLGGSGGTYEQYF.

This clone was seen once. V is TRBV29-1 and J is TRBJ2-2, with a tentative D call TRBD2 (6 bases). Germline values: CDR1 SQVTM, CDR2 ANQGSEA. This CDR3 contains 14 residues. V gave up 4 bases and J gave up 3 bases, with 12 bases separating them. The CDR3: CSVVKGLHTGELFF. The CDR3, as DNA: TGCAGCGTTGTCAAGGGACTGCACACCGGGGAGCTGTTTTTT.

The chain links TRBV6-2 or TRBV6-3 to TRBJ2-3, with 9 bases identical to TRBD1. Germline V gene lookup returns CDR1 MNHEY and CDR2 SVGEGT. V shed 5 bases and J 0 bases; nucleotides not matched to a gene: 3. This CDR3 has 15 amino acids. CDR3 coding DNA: TGTGCCAGCAGTACGGGACAGGGCAGCACAGATACGCAGTATTTT. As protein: CASSTGQGSTDTQYF.